This passage covers 5 T cell receptor beta chains from one sample sequenced in a study of OX40 agonist ivuxolimab in advanced cancers. Method: immunoSEQ multiplex PCR; TCRdb's copy keeps in-frame clones and lacks some. The sample has fewer than 45,000 clones; 60% to 85% are singletons. The sequencing here drew on CD4+ or CD8+ T cells sorted from blood, taken in a trial of the OX40 agonist ivuxolimab. These receptors were obtained from an adult with an advanced solid tumor such as melanoma, head and neck, liver or kidney cancer.

The rearrangement joins TRBV6-1 to TRBJ2-3, with 11 bases matching TRBD1. Germline V CDR1 and CDR2: MNHNS, SASEGT. The CDR3 extends over 14 amino acids. Trimming cost V 7 bases and J 4 bases; bases outside gene matches: 4. CDR3 loop: CASKDRGQADTQYF. The DNA of the CDR3 is TGTGCCAGCAAGGACAGGGGGCAAGCAGATACGCAGTATTTT.

V is TRBV20-1 and J is TRBJ1-2, with D tentatively TRBD1 (5 bases). This CDR3 has 11 amino acids. The germline gives CDR1 DFQATT, CDR2 SNEGSKA (reference sequence). CDR3 protein: CSAQGLYGYTF. CDR3 sequence (DNA): TGCAGCGCCCAGGGACTCTATGGCTACACCTTC.

The gene calls are TRBV21-1 and TRBJ1-5. TRBV21-1 is annotated as a pseudogene. The CDR3 is 14 residues long. CDR3: CASSDSRHRQPQHF. The CDR3 nucleotides read TGTGCCAGCAGCGATTCTAGACACAGACAGCCCCAGCATTTT.

This clone appeared a few times. V is TRBV7-9 and J is TRBJ2-7; no clear D. CDR1 SEHNR and CDR2 FQNEAQ come from the germline V gene (reference sequence). V dropped 7 bases and J dropped 3 bases, with 19 bases sitting between them. CDR3 length equals 15 residues. This CDR3 reads CASTRPAGPNYEQYF. CDR3 in DNA: TGTGCCAGCACCCGCCCGGCCGGGCCGAACTACGAGCAGTACTTC.

The chain combines TRBV7-8 with TRBJ1-1; 9 bases match TRBD1. Germline V gene sequence: CDR1 SGHVS, CDR2 FQNEAQ. The CDR3 consists of 15 residues. Losses at the gene ends were 4 bases for V and 7 bases for J; bases not matched to a gene: 10. The chain's CDR3 is CASSSSPTGGNEAFF. The CDR3 bases are TGTGCCAGCAGCTCGTCCCCGACAGGGGGGAATGAAGCTTTCTTT.